The clone carrying this T cell receptor beta chain was detected ten times or more. Its cognate antigen is unknown. RNA transcripts provided the source from which TCR beta CDR3 regions were amplified. When the TCR CDR3 underwent first-round RT-PCR, the HTBI primer set was used. A single record per CDR3 protein comes from TCRdb applying MiXCR to the multiplex PCR reads. This sample carries about 180,000 distinct CDR3 sequences, about 9% of them seen once, and the ten largest clones take roughly 23%. Hyperthyroidism patients were newly diagnosed, had disease duration under 2 months, and were aged 18 to 65 years. This record belongs to a study of T cells in Graves' hyperthyroidism and ophthalmopathy. Whole-study results and caveats: Most clonotypes expanded in the thyroid (above 0.001) were also present in blood. Ophthalmopathy was separated from stable hyperthyroidism by a 13 V-J model.

This CDR3 is built from 14 residues. Germline values: CDR1 MNHNS, CDR2 SASEGT. The junction had 9 bases not matched to a gene; V was cut back by 5 bases and J by 7 bases. The J gene is TRBJ1-1, the V gene TRBV6-1, with TRBD1 matching 8 bases. The TCR comes from a woman younger than 30 with Graves' hyperthyroidism that later progressed to Graves' ophthalmopathy. Sequencing was done on a sample of blood. The CDR3 nucleotides read TGTGCCAGCAGTACCGACAGGGGAGTAAGTGAAGCTTTCTTT. Translated, it gives CASSTDRGVSEAFF.